Following are 10 T cell receptor beta chains from one sample sequenced in a study of T cells in Graves' hyperthyroidism and ophthalmopathy. TCR beta CDR3 region amplification was performed from RNA transcripts. Researchers ran a first-round RT-PCR on the TCR CDR3 using the HTBI primer set. TCRdb fed the multiplex PCR reads into MiXCR, producing one record per CDR3 protein. The data hold a few hundred thousand distinct CDR3 sequences, with around a sixth observed a single time. The sequencing sample was made of blood. The source of these receptors is a woman aged 30 to 39 with Graves' hyperthyroidism.

In its sample, this clonotype was seen many times. V and J are TRBV5-8 and TRBJ2-3; 11 bases are shared with TRBD2. The CDR3 is 16 residues long. V was clipped by 4 bases and J by 0 bases; unmatched bases: 4. The germline V gene encodes CDR1 SGHTS and CDR2 YDEGEE. The CDR3 nucleotides read TGTGCCAGCAGCCTGGGACTAGCGGTTAGCACAGATACGCAGTATTTT. Translated, it gives CASSLGLAVSTDTQYF. Based on the CDR3 plus reference TRBV5-8 and TRBJ2-3, the full variable domain is EAGVTQSPTHLIKTRGQQATLRCSPISGHTSVYWYQQALGLGLQFLLWYDEGEERNRGNFPPRFSGRQFPNYSSELNVNALELEDSALYLCASSLGLAVSTDTQYFGPGTRLTVL.

This clonotype was counted many times. The V call is TRBV18, the J call TRBJ2-7; 7 bases align to TRBD2. V lost 4 bases, J lost 2 bases, and 2 bases stayed unmatched. This CDR3 region has 13 residues. Germline lookup yields CDR1 KGHSH and CDR2 LQKENI. CDR3 amino acids: CASSRGGAYEQYF. The CDR3 bases are TGTGCCAGCTCACGGGGAGGGGCCTACGAGCAGTACTTC.

Comments on this clonotype: A single base separates this from a much larger clone, so it may be a read error. The chain joins TRBV5-5 to TRBJ1-2; no clear D. Germline V CDR1 and CDR2: SGHKS, YYEKEE (reference sequence). Trimming removed 0 bases at V and 8 bases at J, with 8 bases between. This CDR3 has 12 residues. The CDR3 sequence is CASSLVRKGYTF. The CDR3 region has the DNA TGTGCCAGCAGCTTGGTGCGGAAAGGCTACACCTTC.

This clonotype was recorded many times. The V call is TRBV12-3 or TRBV12-4, the J call TRBJ1-1; the D is unclear. CDR3 size: 13 residues. Trimming shortened V by 5 bases and J by 8 bases, and 15 bases separated the two germline ends. In DNA form, the CDR3 reads TGTGCCAGCAGTAAGCCGGAGGTGGGGGAAGCTTTCTTT. Translation gives CASSKPEVGEAFF.

The CDR3 loop reads CASSLGGVGGPTNEKLFF. CDR3 sequence (DNA): TGTGCCAGCAGCTTAGGGGGCGTAGGAGGGCCAACTAATGAAAAACTGTTTTTT. The chain has TRBV13 and TRBJ1-4, with no clear D. This CDR3 is 18 amino acids long. V was trimmed by 0 bases and J by 0 bases, leaving 14 bases between them. CDR1 is PRHDT and CDR2 is FYEKMQ in the germline V gene (reference sequence). The complete variable domain, with remaining parts taken from reference TRBV13 and TRBJ1-4, reads AAGVIQSPRHLIKEKRETATLKCYPIPRHDTVYWYQQGPGQDPQFLISFYEKMQSDKGSIPDRFSAQQFSDYHSELNMSSLELGDSALYFCASSLGGVGGPTNEKLFFGSGTQLSVL.

This clonotype was picked up many times. This chain connects TRBV20-1 to TRBJ2-3, with D perhaps matching TRBD2 (5 bases). V lost 6 bases, J lost 0 bases, and 13 bases lay in between. The length of the CDR3 is 14 residues. Per germline, CDR1 DFQATT and CDR2 SNEGSKA (reference sequence). In DNA, the CDR3 is TGCAGTGCCACTGACTACCTCAGCACAGATACGCAGTATTTT. Amino acid sequence: CSATDYLSTDTQYF.

There are many counts of this clonotype. The chain couples TRBV30 to TRBJ1-2; D perhaps matches TRBD1 (5 bases). CDR1 is GTSNPN, CDR2 SVGIG, per germline (reference sequence). The germline V and J ends were trimmed by 1 base and 4 bases, with 10 bases remaining between them. The CDR3 consists of 13 residues. The CDR3 DNA sequence: TGTGCCTGGAGTGCAGGGATTGGCTATGGCTACACCTTC. Its protein is CAWSAGIGYGYTF. The complete variable domain, with remaining parts taken from reference TRBV30 and TRBJ1-2, reads SQTIHQWPATLVQPVGSPLSLECTVEGTSNPNLYWYRQAAGRGLQLLFYSVGIGQISSEVPQNLSASRPQDRQFILSSKKLLLSDSGFYLCAWSAGIGYGYTFGSGTRLTVV.

This clonotype appeared many times. This chain joins TRBV7-8 and TRBJ2-7; 9 bases are shared with TRBD2. Per the germline V gene, CDR1 is SGHVS and CDR2 is FQNEAQ. The CDR3 covers 17 residues. Trimming took 3 bases from V and 4 from J; bases not matched to a gene: 13. DNA for the CDR3: TGTGCCAGCAGCTTGGCGACTAGCGGTTCTCTTCGGTACGAGCAGTACTTC. Its translation: CASSLATSGSLRYEQYF.

Ten or more counts support this clonotype. The gene calls are TRBV13 and TRBJ1-1, with unresolved D. From germline, CDR1 is PRHDT and CDR2 FYEKMQ (reference sequence). Between the trimmed V and J ends, which lost 0 bases and 4 bases, there was a span of 12 bases. The CDR3 contains 15 residues. CDR3 protein: CASSLGPPPGTEAFF. In DNA, the CDR3 is TGTGCCAGCAGCTTAGGACCCCCGCCGGGCACTGAAGCTTTCTTT.

This clonotype was counted at least ten times. For the CDR3, the DNA is TGTGCCAGCAGCTTAATTTCTAACAATGAGCAGTTCTTC. Translating it yields CASSLISNNEQFF. J is TRBJ2-1 and V is TRBV7-2; D remains unclear. Germline CDR1 SGHTA, CDR2 FQGNSA. V was cut by 2 bases and J by 5 bases, with 7 bases left in between. There are 13 residues in the CDR3.